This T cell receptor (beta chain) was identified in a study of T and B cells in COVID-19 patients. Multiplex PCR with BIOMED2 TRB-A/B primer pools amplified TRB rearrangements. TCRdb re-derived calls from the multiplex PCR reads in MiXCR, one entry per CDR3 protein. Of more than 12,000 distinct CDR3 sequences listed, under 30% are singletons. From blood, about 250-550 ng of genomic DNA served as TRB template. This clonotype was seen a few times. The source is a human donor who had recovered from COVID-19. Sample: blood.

CDR3 amino acids: CASSMGGSGRGSEQFF. The CDR3 DNA sequence: TGTGCCAGTAGTATGGGGGGGAGCGGGAGGGGGAGTGAGCAGTTCTTC. The V gene is TRBV19, the J gene TRBJ2-1; TRBD2 agrees at 10 bases. After removal of 3 bases from V and 9 bases from J, the junction contained 11 bases not matched to a gene. This CDR3 has 16 amino acids. CDR1 LNHDA and CDR2 SQIVND come from the germline V gene (reference sequence).